Following are 27 T cell receptor beta chains from one sample sequenced in a study of blood T cell repertoires in COVID-19. Data came from immunoSEQ multiplex PCR; TCRdb stores just in-frame clones and leaves some out. The sample contains approximately 230,000 clones, approximately 84% of which appear only once. Sample: PBMCs or T cells enriched from blood (not recorded which). The receptors originated from a man aged 35-49 years who had recovered from COVID-19.

There are a few counts of this clone. This chain links TRBV5-6 with TRBJ2-3; 10 bases line up with TRBD1. The V segment lost 2 bases and the J segment 8 bases; nucleotides outside the gene matches: 2. The CDR3 is 13 residues long. Germline V CDR1 and CDR2: SGHDT, YYEEEE. DNA for the CDR3: TGTGCCAGCAGCTTCGACAGGGGGCCTACGCAGTATTTT. It yields the protein CASSFDRGPTQYF.

This rearrangement joins TRBV5-4 to TRBJ2-3; TRBD2 is a possible D gene (6 bases). Germline V gives CDR1 SGHNT, CDR2 YYREEE (reference sequence). The germline V and J ends were trimmed by 0 bases and 4 bases, with 15 bases remaining between them. This CDR3 region has 16 residues. The CDR3, as DNA: TGTGCCAGCAGCTTGGCTCGGGGAGGAGGCCCAGATACGCAGTATTTT. As protein: CASSLARGGGPDTQYF. Complete variable domain (other parts from reference TRBV5-4 and TRBJ2-3): ETGVTQSPTHLIKTRGQQVTLRCSSQSGHNTVSWYQQALGQGPQFIFQYYREEENGRGNFPPRFSGLQFPNYSSELNVNALELDDSALYLCASSLARGGGPDTQYFGPGTRLTVL.

This chain joins TRBV5-1 and TRBJ2-5; the D gene is possibly TRBD1 (6 bases). V was trimmed by 2 bases and J by 9 bases, leaving 23 bases between them. Per germline, CDR1 SGHRS and CDR2 YFSETQ. The CDR3 totals 16 residues. The CDR3 DNA reads TGCGCCAGCAGCTTAAGCGGACAGAACCCATTGGAGGCCCAGTACTTC. Protein sequence: CASSLSGQNPLEAQYF.

This clone occurred a few times. The chain is built from TRBV12-3 or TRBV12-4 and TRBJ1-1, with 7 bases that match TRBD1. V trimming: 7 bases; J trimming: 4 bases; junction bases outside the gene matches: 6. The CDR3 extends over 13 amino acids. The CDR3 DNA sequence: TGTGCCAGCACCTTAAGACAGGGCACTGAAGCTTTCTTT. This gives the protein CASTLRQGTEAFF.

The chain couples TRBV2 to TRBJ2-6; D uncertain. The CDR3 length is 15 residues. CDR1 and CDR2 from the germline V gene are SNHLY and FYNNEI. V lost 10 bases to trimming and J lost 0 bases, with 13 bases between them. The CDR3: CATSPVNSGANVLTF. CDR3 nucleotides: TGTGCCACCTCCCCGGTGAACTCTGGGGCCAACGTCCTGACTTTC.

The chain carries TRBV11-2 and TRBJ2-2; unclear D gene. CDR3 length: 13 amino acids. Germline V gene lookup returns CDR1 SGHAT and CDR2 FQNNGV. Trimming cost V 5 bases and J 2 bases, with 6 bases left between them. Written as DNA, the CDR3 is TGTGCCAGCAGCCTAACTAACACCGGGGAGCTGTTTTTT. This codes for CASSLTNTGELFF.

The V and J genes are TRBV24-1 and TRBJ2-7, with 12 bases lining up with TRBD1. Trimming took 9 bases from V and 3 from J; bases not matched to a gene: 5. Germline-derived CDR1 and CDR2 are KGHDR and SFDVKD. The CDR3 length is 14 residues. The CDR3 DNA reads TGTGCCACCCGAGGGGACAGGGGGCTCTACGAGCAGTACTTC. This sequence encodes CATRGDRGLYEQYF.

This clone was counted a few times. The chain joins TRBV6-5 to TRBJ1-6; D gene unclear. V dropped 5 bases and J dropped 13 bases, with 9 bases sitting between them. The V gene's germline CDR1 is MNHEY and CDR2 SVGAGI. The CDR3 consists of 11 residues. As DNA, the CDR3 is TGTGCCAGCAGTCACCAAGCCCCCCTCCACTTT. Protein sequence: CASSHQAPLHF.

The rearrangement joins TRBV7-3 to TRBJ2-2; 9 nucleotides agree with TRBD1. CDR1 SGHTA and CDR2 FQGTGA come from the germline V gene. The CDR3 consists of 18 residues. After removal of 1 base from V and 1 base from J, the junction contained 7 bases not matched to a gene. The CDR3 sequence: CASSLMPGQGKNTGELFF. CDR3 DNA sequence: TGTGCCAGCAGCTTAATGCCGGGACAGGGAAAGAACACCGGGGAGCTGTTTTTT.

V gene TRBV7-8 combines with J gene TRBJ2-7; 8 bases line up with TRBD2. This CDR3 spans 14 amino acids. Germline assignment: CDR1 SGHVS and CDR2 FQNEAQ. V shed 5 bases and J 2 bases; nucleotides not matched to a gene: 5. The CDR3 region has the DNA TGTGCCAGCAGCGCCAGGGGACTAGCCTACGAGCAGTACTTC. Translation gives CASSARGLAYEQYF. Together with reference TRBV7-8 and TRBJ2-7, the CDR3 gives the full variable domain: GAGVSQSPRYKVAKRGQDVALRCDPISGHVSLFWYQQALGQGPEFLTYFQNEAQLDKSGLPSDRFFAERPEGSVSTLKIQRTQQEDSAVYLCASSARGLAYEQYFGPGTRLTVT.

The chain employs TRBV7-8 and TRBJ2-1; 11 bases match TRBD2. The junction had 12 bases not matched to a gene; V was cut back by 2 bases and J by 12 bases. CDR1 and CDR2 (germline): SGHVS, FQNEAQ. This CDR3 comprises 16 residues. The DNA for the CDR3 is TGTGCCAGCAGCTTACGAGGCGGGCTAGCGGGAGGAATGCAGTTCTTC. This gives the protein CASSLRGGLAGGMQFF.

This clone was seen only a few times. V gene TRBV2 combines with J gene TRBJ1-1; 7 bases map to TRBD1. The CDR3 consists of 13 residues. Germline assignment: CDR1 SNHLY and CDR2 FYNNEI. V lost 11 bases and J lost 0; bases outside the gene matches: 6. Here the CDR3 DNA reads TGTGCCGGTCAGGGGGACATGAACACTGAAGCTTTCTTT. Its protein product is CAGQGDMNTEAFF.

The count of this clone is one. V gene TRBV5-1 combines with J gene TRBJ2-2; 9 nucleotides align to TRBD2. The CDR3 covers 16 residues. Germline loops: CDR1 SGHRS, CDR2 YFSETQ. The V and J ends lost 2 bases and 5 bases, in that order; junction bases with no gene match: 7. This chain's CDR3 is CASSLIAGERTGELFF. Written as DNA, the CDR3 is TGCGCCAGCAGCTTAATAGCGGGAGAAAGGACCGGGGAGCTGTTTTTT. The whole variable domain, remainder taken from reference TRBV5-1 and TRBJ2-2, is KAGVTQTPRYLIKTRGQQVTLSCSPISGHRSVSWYQQTPGQGLQFLFEYFSETQRNKGNFPGRFSGRQFSNSRSEMNVSTLELGDSALYLCASSLIAGERTGELFFGEGSRLTVL.

The CDR3 coding sequence is TGTGCCAGCAGCCAAGGAGTGCACGGCTACACCTTC. Protein product: CASSQGVHGYTF. This chain connects TRBV3-1 (or the pseudogene TRBV3-2) to TRBJ1-2; D remains ambiguous. Trimming cost V 1 base and J 8 bases, with 8 bases left between them. The CDR3 has 12 residues. CDR1 LGHDT and CDR2 YNNKEL come from the germline V gene (reference sequence).

The V call is TRBV6-5, the J call TRBJ1-1; tentative D call: TRBD1 (5 bases). Trimming stripped 5 bases from V and 3 bases from J, with 16 bases between. The CDR3 is 15 residues long. Germline CDR1 and CDR2: MNHEY and SVGAGI. The DNA for the CDR3 is TGTGCCAGCAGTCCGGGACGCTCGGGGGACACTGAAGCTTTCTTT. Translating it yields CASSPGRSGDTEAFF.

The rearrangement joins TRBV14 to TRBJ1-2; D ambiguous. CDR3 length equals 16 residues. Trimming took off 3 bases at V and 3 bases at J, with 17 bases between the two ends. Germline V gene data show CDR1 as SGHDN and CDR2 as FVKESK. The CDR3 DNA sequence: TGTGCCAGCAGCCATAGGAGGGCGGCGTTGGACTATGGCTACACCTTC. Amino acids: CASSHRRAALDYGYTF.

This clone occurred a few times. The chain employs TRBV9 and TRBJ2-5; D gene ambiguous. The CDR3 sequence is 14 residues long. V lost 3 bases, J lost 0 bases, and 9 bases lay in between. Germline V gene lookup returns CDR1 SGDLS and CDR2 YYNGEE. For the CDR3, the DNA is TGTGCCAGCAGCGCCCAATTGTACCAAGAGACCCAGTACTTC. This translates into CASSAQLYQETQYF.

The chain employs TRBV7-9 and TRBJ1-1, with D hard to call. The germline gives CDR1 SEHNR, CDR2 FQNEAQ (reference sequence). Deletions cut 3 bases from V and 1 base from J, with 6 bases between. This CDR3 has 13 residues. CDR3 loop: CASSFVGNTEAFF. The CDR3 nucleotides are TGTGCCAGCAGCTTCGTCGGGAACACTGAAGCTTTCTTT.

This chain uses TRBV7-3 with TRBJ2-3, with D unclear. The CDR3 has 14 amino acids. In germline, CDR1 is SGHTA, CDR2 FQGTGA. V was clipped by 3 bases and J by 4 bases, with 11 bases between them. CDR3 bases: TGTGCCAGCAGCTTGGGTAGCTACTCAGATACGCAGTATTTT. Translated: CASSLGSYSDTQYF.

This chain joins TRBV19 and TRBJ1-1, with D possibly TRBD1 on 6 matching bases. The germline V gene has CDR1 LNHDA and CDR2 SQIVND (reference sequence). The V end was cut by 3 bases, the J end by 5 bases, with 13 bases between. The CDR3 sequence is 14 residues long. Written as DNA, the CDR3 is TGTGCCAGTAGTATGCGGGGGGCGAGGACTGAAGCTTTCTTT. Translated, it gives CASSMRGARTEAFF.

The gene calls are TRBV10-3 and TRBJ1-6; D remains ambiguous. This CDR3 spans 16 amino acids. V was clipped by 0 bases and J by 7 bases, with 13 bases between them. Germline lookup yields CDR1 ENHRY and CDR2 SYGVKD. CDR3 DNA sequence: TGTGCCATCAGTGAGTCGAGGCAGTTGGCGAATTCACCCCTCCACTTT. It yields the protein CAISESRQLANSPLHF.

The V gene is TRBV30, the J gene TRBJ2-2; possibly TRBD2 for D (6 bases). This CDR3 is built from 12 residues. Germline V lookup: CDR1 GTSNPN, CDR2 SVGIG (reference sequence). V dropped 3 bases and J dropped 6 bases, with 8 bases sitting between them. Here the CDR3 reads CAWSRRAGELFF. The DNA of the CDR3 is TGTGCCTGGAGCAGGAGGGCCGGGGAGCTGTTTTTT.

The J gene is TRBJ2-2, the V gene TRBV5-6, with D possibly matching TRBD1 (5 bases). V was shortened by 0 bases and J by 1 base, with 10 bases between the two germline ends. CDR1 and CDR2 (germline): SGHDT, YYEEEE. The CDR3 covers 16 residues. The CDR3 sequence: CASSLVPGQNTGELFF. CDR3 sequence (DNA): TGTGCCAGCAGCTTGGTTCCCGGACAGAACACCGGGGAGCTGTTTTTT. Full variable domain (missing parts from reference TRBV5-6 and TRBJ2-2): DAGVTQSPTHLIKTRGQQVTLRCSPKSGHDTVSWYQQALGQGPQFIFQYYEEEERQRGNFPDRFSGHQFPNYSSELNVNALLLGDSALYLCASSLVPGQNTGELFFGEGSRLTVL.

This clone was picked up one time. The CDR3 DNA follows: TGTGCCAGCAACAGGGATAGCAATCAGCCCCAGCATTTT. Translation gives CASNRDSNQPQHF. V gene TRBV12-3 or TRBV12-4 combines with J gene TRBJ1-5; D perhaps matches TRBD1 (6 bases). V lost 7 bases and J lost 0, with 7 bases in between. The CDR3 has 13 residues.

The rearrangement links TRBV18 to TRBJ1-1, with TRBD1 matching 8 bases. This CDR3 has 15 residues. The germline V gene has CDR1 KGHSH and CDR2 LQKENI. V trimming: 3 bases; J trimming: 5 bases; junction bases outside the gene matches: 8. For the CDR3, the DNA is TGTGCCAGCTCACCGATCACAGGGGGTGAGACTGAAGCTTTCTTT. Translation: CASSPITGGETEAFF.

A few counts support this clone. The V and J genes are TRBV7-8 and TRBJ1-1, with TRBD1 matching 8 bases. Germline assignment: CDR1 SGHVS and CDR2 FQNEAQ. The CDR3 sequence is 18 residues long. Unmatched junction bases numbered 13, after V lost 4 bases and J lost 0 bases. CDR3 amino acids: CASSSQYPGGQVNTEAFF. The CDR3 DNA reads as TGTGCCAGCAGCTCCCAATACCCCGGGGGACAGGTGAACACTGAAGCTTTCTTT.

The rearrangement links TRBV2 to TRBJ2-2; D is perhaps TRBD2 (7 bases). Germline V lookup: CDR1 SNHLY, CDR2 FYNNEI. The V end was cut by 8 bases, the J end by 1 base, with 14 bases between. The CDR3 is made up of 15 amino acids. The CDR3 sequence: CASGGAGRNTGELFF. DNA of the CDR3: TGTGCCAGCGGGGGGGCGGGCCGGAACACCGGGGAGCTGTTTTTT.